The TCR beta chain under discussion was sequenced for a study of read filtering for tumor transcriptome and immune sequencing. From about 0.4 ug of RNA, a library with molecular barcoded alpha/delta and beta/gamma adaptors was made. TCRdb used MiXCR to reprocess the reads, holding one entry per CDR3 protein. Of 20,000 or so distinct CDR3 sequences listed, approximately 22% are singletons. This clonotype occurred many times. This clonotype was obtained from a donor at least 40 years old with multiple myeloma. The sequencing sample was made of a population of CD138-negative cells sorted from bone marrow.

Here the CDR3 DNA reads TGCGCCAGCAGCCAAGATGGGAACTCTGGCGGGGGCTCCTATAATTCACCCCTCCACTTT. The encoded protein is CASSQDGNSGGGSYNSPLHF. V gene TRBV4-1 combines with J gene TRBJ1-6; TRBD1 is a possible D gene (5 bases). The germline V and J ends were trimmed by 0 bases and 0 bases, with 18 bases remaining between them. The germline V gene has CDR1 MGHRA and CDR2 YSYEKL. The CDR3 totals 20 residues.